This T cell receptor (beta chain) stems from a study of blood T cell repertoires in COVID-19 (TCRdb year 2020). Turning to the overall study: Samples from collaborators originated in the United States, Italy and Spain and spanned both the acute and convalescent phases of COVID-19. Where HLA class I and class II types were available, the types were taken from metadata supplied by the sample provider, not from assay-based typing. Subjects who had been exposed to COVID-19, were actively infected with it, or had recovered from it provided the deeply sampled blood TCRbeta repertoires that made up the dataset. The prospective study material was composed of cDNA or gDNA derived from T cells, B-cell-depleted T cells, or PBMCs. The sample metadata nearly always contained a de-identified subject ID, COVID-19 status, age in years and sex. A freely available public database, intended as a resource for researchers studying the immune response to SARS-CoV-2, is where the repertoires were released. The samples were drawn from the first 160 participants of the ongoing ImmuneRACE study and from 950 to 1,500 subjects provided by 6 global collaborators. What the work shows at the level of the full study, not this receptor alone: The quantity of clinical and demographic metadata differed by source and by participant and was supplied without curation.

This clone has just a few counts. The target of this receptor is not known. Qualities for individual bases were not recorded, and no much larger clone is one base off. TCRbeta CDR3 regions were amplified from genomic DNA using the immunoSEQ Assay, a bias-controlled multiplex PCR. Per the source publication's procedure: Nucleated cell counts per sample were estimated from amplification of reference gene primers within the assay. To quantify the absolute abundance of each unique TCRbeta CDR3 rearrangement, sequence reads were collapsed and filtered. Productive Simpson clonality was computed per sample as the square root of Simpson's diversity index over productive rearrangements. TCRdb took this table from immuneACCESS and kept in-frame rearrangements with V and J called. Such tables lack part of the clones; where checked against another copy, unresolved V genes explain under half of the gap, and the rest is unexplained. That table is the source of V, J and clone size, and D and trimming were worked out from the DNA. This sample gives roughly 150,000 clones in total; 76% of them show up just once. Less than 4.5% of the sample is taken by the ten largest.

Each collaborating institution followed its own protocols to collect whole blood in K2EDTA tubes. For TCRbeta analysis, collaborators shipped samples as frozen whole blood, isolated PBMCs, or DNA extracted from either of those sample types. V lost 4 bases and J lost 3 bases; the stretch between them is 15 bases long. The CDR3, from cysteine to phenylalanine, totals 16 residues. This entry keeps only the CDR3 DNA: 48 bases, framed from base 1. Per the germline V gene, SNHLY is the CDR1 and FYNNEI is the CDR2. Sequenced sample: peripheral blood. The chain is made from TRBV2 and TRBJ2-2, and TRBD1 may be the D gene, going by 5 matching bases. The clonotype comes from a woman over 75 with acute or convalescent COVID-19. The CDR3 protein sequence reads: CASSVSPRGDTGELFF. The DNA sequence follows: TGTGCCAGCAGTGTGTCACCTAGGGGCGACACCGGGGAGCTGTTTTTT.